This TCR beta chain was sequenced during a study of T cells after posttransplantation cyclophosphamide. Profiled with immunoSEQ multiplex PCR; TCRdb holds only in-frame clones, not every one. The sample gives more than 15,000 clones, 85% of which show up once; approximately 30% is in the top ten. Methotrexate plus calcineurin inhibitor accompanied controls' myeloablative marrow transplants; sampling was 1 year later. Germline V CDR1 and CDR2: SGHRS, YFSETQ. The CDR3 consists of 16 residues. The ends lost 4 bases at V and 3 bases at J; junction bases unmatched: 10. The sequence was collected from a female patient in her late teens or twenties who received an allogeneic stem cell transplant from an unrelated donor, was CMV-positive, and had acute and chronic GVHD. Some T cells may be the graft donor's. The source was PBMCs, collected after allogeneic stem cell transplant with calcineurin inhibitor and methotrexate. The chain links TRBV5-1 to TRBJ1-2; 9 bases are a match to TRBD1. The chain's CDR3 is CASSISTGGADYGYTF. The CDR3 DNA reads TGCGCCAGCAGCATCTCAACAGGGGGCGCTGACTATGGCTACACCTTC.